This T cell receptor beta chain was sequenced for a study of blood T cell repertoires in COVID-19. From germline, CDR1 is KGHDR and CDR2 SFDVKD. The CDR3 length is 16 residues. Trimming at V came to 7 bases and at J to 8 bases, leaving 16 bases not matched to a gene. This clone was recorded a few times. TCRdb keeps only in-frame clones here, not all; method: immunoSEQ multiplex PCR. Here the sample spans tens of thousands of clones, around 72% being singletons. The V and J genes are TRBV24-1 and TRBJ1-3, with 7 bases identical to TRBD1. Sequencing used peripheral blood. The receptor's source is a woman older than 75 with acute or convalescent COVID-19. Here the CDR3 DNA reads TGTGCCACCAGAGGACTTTCCGGGACAGCAGAATACACCATATATTTT. Protein: CATRGLSGTAEYTIYF.